This T cell receptor (beta chain) comes out of a study of cytomegalovirus exposure and HLA in healthy donors. Study observations and caveats: It is likely that the observed cluster of highly shared sequence variants was a sequencing artifact. Among immune exposure information, only CMV serostatus was available.

This clone was seen more than once but under ten times. Its antigen is not identified. Germline loops: CDR1 SGHKS, CDR2 YYEKEE (reference sequence). CDR3 length: 12 amino acids. The junction had 5 bases not matched to a gene; V was cut back by 7 bases and J by 8 bases. 60 Vbeta and 13 Jbeta primers were used in PCR. Assay used: immunoSEQ multiplex PCR; TCRdb lists only in-frame clones, some missing. The repertoire has about 200,000 clones, around 79% of them found once; the top ten carry around 0.38%. Sequencing was done on a sample of PBMCs. The chain is built from TRBV5-5 and TRBJ1-4, with 7 bases lining up with TRBD1. This clonotype was sampled from a male donor in good health and CMV-seropositive. DNA for the CDR3: TGTGCCAGCGCAGGGACAGACGAAAAACTGTTTTTT. This codes for CASAGTDEKLFF.